This T cell receptor (beta chain) was sequenced for a study of cytomegalovirus exposure and HLA in healthy donors (TCRdb year 2017). Regarding the complete study: In an earlier analysis of about 560 of the donors, 250 to 350 Gb of sequence data and 117 million unique TCR beta sequences from about 179 million T cells were reported. Both class I and class II loci were covered by HLA typing, at four-digit resolution. The study aimed to test whether cataloging public T cell receptors could reveal signatures of past pathogen exposure. Of the 300 to 400 genotyped donors, over 65% fell in the genetic ancestry cluster associated with self-reported Caucasian donors. Donor age, sex, ethnicity and CMV serostatus were compiled together with the repertoire data. To predict cytomegalovirus infection status, the study combined high-throughput TCR immunosequencing, statistical association of individual TCRs with disease status, and machine learning. Using immunosequencing, the study profiled T cell repertoires from around 680 subjects and related those repertoires to cytomegalovirus serostatus. Across some 400 genotyped donors of the cohort, an average of about 200,000 unique TCR beta nucleotide sequences per donor were sequenced, and roughly 20% of those sequences were non-productive. Around 330 gigabases of sequencing data and around 80 million unique TCR sequences made up an early release that covered some 640 HLA-typed donors. Four to six DR-DQ haplotypes were handled as single units for association and clustering, since linkage in the cohort was strong. Typing coverage differed by locus: A, B, C, DRB1 and DQB1 were typed in about 629-630 donors, DQA1 in roughly 510, DPA1 in around 600, and DPB1 in about 450. Every repertoire in the discovery cohort had been generated on one and the same sequencing platform. A later analysis re-analyzed previously published TCR beta repertoires from 600 to 850 donors and added high-resolution HLA genotyping to study TCR occurrence patterns. An earlier analysis of roughly 600 of the donors used high-throughput TCR beta sequencing to judge whether each TCR beta V gene segment behaved as functional or pseudogenic. Rather than drawing on any new phenotypic data, the later analysis identified candidate immune exposures from TCR beta sequences and the way those sequences occurred across donors. A later genetic analysis took genome-wide SNP genotypes for about 55% of the 666 donors and used that subset as a discovery cohort. In addition to the first cohort of about 650 subjects, a separate validation cohort of approximately 120 different subjects was used. The investigation overall reported the following: Linkage disequilibrium might explain the correlated functional status among segregating V segments, but an unknown experimental factor could not be excluded. Most TCR sequences were seen in very few donors, while some public TCRs were found in many individuals. Immune exposure information for the cohort was limited to CMV serostatus. In an earlier analysis of roughly 500 of the donors, most TCR beta V segments appeared in productive rearrangements about 87% or about 30% of the time, broadly matching IMGT annotations. Strong co-occurrence of HLA alleles, especially DR and DQ, made assigning TCR associations to individual alleles difficult. According to a later genetic analysis, donors in an Asian-associated ancestry cluster had fewer N-insertions in productive TCRs than the approximately 670-donor mean. In a later analysis, HLA-associated TCR beta chains showed more clonal expansion and lower generation probabilities than non-associated chains that were equally common. A total of fewer than 200 TCR beta chains were listed by the study as associated with cytomegalovirus. A further reported finding was that TCR beta sequences accurately predicted the HLA-A and HLA-B alleles for most subjects in the first cohort. HLA typing was unavailable for some donors at each locus, so association tests used only the typed subset. It was suggested by the authors that the approach could potentially be generalized to other disease states and immunological phenotypes. According to a later analysis, TCR association rates differed among HLA loci, with DRB1 alleles showing the most associated TCRs and HLA-C alleles showing the fewest. Most CMV-associated TCR beta chains appeared to be HLA-restricted in a later analysis, and the HLA associations seemed to be driven largely by CMV exposure. Presence/absence analyses assumed roughly uniform sequencing depth across donors, an assumption that may not hold. A cluster of highly shared sequence variants was judged likely to represent a technical artifact of the sequencing pipeline. The cohort was sequenced for TCR beta chains only, and without alpha or paired-chain data the features that could be detected were limited. V-gene and J-gene trimming of TCR beta chains was associated with a missense DCLRE1C variant in a later genetic analysis, and the association was replicated in an independent cohort. A later analysis reported that several top co-occurrence clusters appeared linked to parvovirus B19, influenza, CMV and Epstein-Barr virus. Cytomegalovirus status was reported to be diagnosed by the classifier with high specificity and sensitivity in both the original and validation cohorts. A few of the identified cytomegalovirus-associated TCR beta chains were confirmed in vitro to be specific for cytomegalovirus antigens. Because counts were too low, approximately 15 rarely observed V segments, including chromosome 9 orphons, were excluded from the earlier analysis of 500 to 700 of the donors. Specific HLA alleles were associated with some 15,000 TCR beta sequences at a false discovery rate of 0.05 in a later analysis.

On this clone: There is no known antigen for this receptor. Base qualities were left out, and no much larger clone turns up one base away.

Preparation of the library involved the immunoSEQ multiplex PCR assay. The multiplex PCR relied on a mix of 60 forward primers for TCR Vbeta segments and 13 reverse primers for TCR Jbeta segments. The CDR3 region of rearranged TCR beta genes was amplified from genomic DNA with a multiplex PCR assay. On the Illumina HiSeq System, the amplified TCR beta libraries were sequenced as 87-base-pair reads. Regarding the original processing steps: In a later analysis, around 80 million unique TCR beta chains were counted across the 500 to 850 repertoires, and roughly 11 million of these chains were shared by at least two donors. Raw reads were error-corrected and collapsed into unique sequences with a nearest-neighbor algorithm that merged closely related sequences to remove PCR and sequencing errors. Alignment of CDR3 sequences to IMGT reference sequences was used to assign V, D and J gene segments. For a sequence to be retained, at least a six-nucleotide match to both a V gene segment and a J gene segment was required. A rearrangement was called productive if the CDR3 had no stop codons and remained in frame with V and J, and every other rearrangement was called non-productive. CDR3 was defined by IMGT convention, running from the second conserved V-encoded cysteine to the conserved J-encoded phenylalanine. Sequences without an unambiguous match to a single V gene segment were excluded from the earlier analysis of 450 to 750 of the donors. In an earlier analysis of roughly 500 of the donors, V segments were called functional above 56.7% productive rearrangements and were called segregating when the between-donor standard deviation exceeded 5%. A statistical classification framework was developed to diagnose cytomegalovirus status using the catalog of TCR beta chain sequences. In a later analysis, TCR nucleotide sequences were compared against IMGT/GENE-DB human TR gene sequences so that V and J genes could be assigned. In a later analysis, CDR3 sequences and most-parsimonious VDJ recombination scenarios were assigned using the TCRdist pipeline. In a later analysis, each TCR beta chain was defined by its CDR3 amino acid sequence together with its V-gene family, and reads lacking a unique V-gene family were excluded. In a later analysis, fewer than 600 highly shared, low-generation-probability nucleotide sequences were removed to address suspected cross-contamination and a sequencing artifact. A later analysis calculated a clonal expansion index for each public chain from normalized within-repertoire ranks of inferred template counts. In a later analysis, generation probabilities were computed using a VDJ recombination model fitted to out-of-frame rearrangements, and the results were checked against IGoR. In a later analysis, hypergeometric tests were used to score TCR-TCR, TCR-HLA and TCR-CMV co-occurrence, with a repertoire-size bias correction applied to TCR pairs. False discovery rates were estimated in a later analysis by permuting HLA or CMV assignments 20 times. In a later analysis, co-occurring TCRs were grouped with DBSCAN, and TCRdist sequence similarity was added when clustering was performed within HLA-allele-positive subsets. Co-occurrence clustering excluded repertoires with fewer than 30,000 or more than 120,000 public chains, plus five with anomalous nucleotide sharing. In its TCRdb copy, this immuneACCESS table keeps in-frame sequences only and misses some clones. Where compared with another copy, unresolved V genes explain less than half of these, and the others have no known cause. The V and J calls and clone size come from that table; D and trimming were worked out from the DNA. This sample lists 90,000 to 100,000 clones; 75% to 85% were detected once. The top ten constitute 4.9% of the sample.

The cohort comprised fewer than 700 healthy bone marrow donors. At the time of sampling, all cohort members were nominally healthy, though unrecorded immune exposures were likely present. The donor tested CMV seronegative and was one of the 352 seronegative cohort members. Each donor provided a peripheral blood sample, and peripheral blood mononuclear cells were used for TCR beta sequencing. The Qiagen DNeasy Blood Extraction Kit was used to extract genomic DNA from the blood cell samples. The sequence was obtained from a woman aged 35 to 49 in good health and CMV-seronegative. Specimen: PBMCs.

The nucleotides are TGTGCCAGCAGCCAGGACAGAACAGGGAGGGCGACTGAAGCTTTCTTT. It translates to CASSQDRTGRATEAFF. The rearranged chain carries TRBV4-2 and TRBJ1-1; a tentative D call is TRBD1 (6 bases match). Its CDR3 holds 16 amino acids, cysteine through phenylalanine. The retained sequence is limited to the CDR3, 48 bases, with the frame set at the first base. CDR1 and CDR2, looked up from the germline V gene, are LGHNA and YNFKEQ. A distance of 19 bases separates the germline ends of V and J, which lose 3 bases and 5 bases respectively.